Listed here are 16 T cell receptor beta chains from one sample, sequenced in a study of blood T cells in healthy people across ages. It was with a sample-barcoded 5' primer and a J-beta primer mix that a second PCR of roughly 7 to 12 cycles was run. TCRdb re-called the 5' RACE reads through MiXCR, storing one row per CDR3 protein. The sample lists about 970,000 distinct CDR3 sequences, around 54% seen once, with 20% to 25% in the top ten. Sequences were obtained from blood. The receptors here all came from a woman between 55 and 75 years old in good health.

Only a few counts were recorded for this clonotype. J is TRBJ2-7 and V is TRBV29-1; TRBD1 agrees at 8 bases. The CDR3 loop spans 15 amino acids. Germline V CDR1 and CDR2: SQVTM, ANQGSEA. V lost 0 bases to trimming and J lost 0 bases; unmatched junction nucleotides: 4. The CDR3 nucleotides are TGCAGCGTTGAAGAGGGGGACAGGACCTCCTACGAGCAGTACTTC. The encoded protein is CSVEEGDRTSYEQYF.

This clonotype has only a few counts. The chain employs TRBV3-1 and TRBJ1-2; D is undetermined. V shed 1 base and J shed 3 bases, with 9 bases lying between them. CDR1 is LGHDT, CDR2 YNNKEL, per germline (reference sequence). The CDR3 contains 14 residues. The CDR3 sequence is CASSQGGWYYGYTF. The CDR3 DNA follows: TGTGCCAGCAGCCAAGGGGGTTGGTACTATGGCTACACCTTC.

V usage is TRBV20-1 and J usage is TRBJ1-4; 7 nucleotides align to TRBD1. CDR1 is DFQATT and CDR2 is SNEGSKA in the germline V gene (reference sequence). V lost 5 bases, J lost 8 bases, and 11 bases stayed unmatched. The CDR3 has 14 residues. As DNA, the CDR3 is TGCAGTGCTCCTAAGACAGGGAAGAACGAAAAACTGTTTTTT. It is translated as CSAPKTGKNEKLFF.

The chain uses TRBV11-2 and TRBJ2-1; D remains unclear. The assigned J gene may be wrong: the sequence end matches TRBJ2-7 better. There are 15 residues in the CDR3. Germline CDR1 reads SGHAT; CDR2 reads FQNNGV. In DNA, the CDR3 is TGTGCCAGCAGCTTCGTGGGCAAGCCGTACAATGGGCAGTACTTC. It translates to CASSFVGKPYNGQYF.

CDR3 nucleotides: TGTGCCAGCAGTTCTAGGACTAGCGGGCCGGATTCCTACAATGAGCAGTTCTTC. Protein: CASSSRTSGPDSYNEQFF. The V gene is TRBV6-2 or TRBV6-3, the J gene TRBJ2-1, with 11 bases fitting TRBD2. This CDR3 is built from 18 residues. Losses at the gene ends were 4 bases for V and 1 base for J; bases not matched to a gene: 9. The germline V gene has CDR1 MNHEY and CDR2 SVGEGT.

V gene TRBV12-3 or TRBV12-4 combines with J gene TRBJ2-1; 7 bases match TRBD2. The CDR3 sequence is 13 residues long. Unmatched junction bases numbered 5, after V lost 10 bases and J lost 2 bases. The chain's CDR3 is CATSGLTYNEQFF. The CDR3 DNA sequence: TGTGCCACCTCGGGACTAACCTACAATGAGCAGTTCTTC.

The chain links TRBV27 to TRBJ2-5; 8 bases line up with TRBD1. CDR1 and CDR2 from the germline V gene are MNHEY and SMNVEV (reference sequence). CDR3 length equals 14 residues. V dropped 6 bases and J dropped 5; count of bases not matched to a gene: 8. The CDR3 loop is CASRNSGGGETQYF. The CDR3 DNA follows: TGTGCCAGCAGAAATTCAGGGGGCGGTGAGACCCAGTACTTC.

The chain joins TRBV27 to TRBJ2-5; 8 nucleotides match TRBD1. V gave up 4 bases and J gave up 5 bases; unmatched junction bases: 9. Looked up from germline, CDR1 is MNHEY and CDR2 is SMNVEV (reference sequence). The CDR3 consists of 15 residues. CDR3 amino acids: CASSSGTGRGETQYF. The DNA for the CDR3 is TGTGCCAGCAGTTCAGGGACAGGAAGAGGCGAGACCCAGTACTTC.

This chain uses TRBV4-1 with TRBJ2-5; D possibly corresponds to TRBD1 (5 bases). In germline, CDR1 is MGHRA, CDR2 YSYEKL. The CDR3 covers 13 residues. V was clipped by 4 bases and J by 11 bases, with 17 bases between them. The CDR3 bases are TGCGCCAGCAGCCTCTTAACAGGCGACAAGCAGTACTTC. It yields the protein CASSLLTGDKQYF.

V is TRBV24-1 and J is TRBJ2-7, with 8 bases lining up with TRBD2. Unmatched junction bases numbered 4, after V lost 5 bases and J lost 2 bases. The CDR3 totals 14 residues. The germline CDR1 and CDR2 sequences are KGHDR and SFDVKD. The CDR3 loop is CATSVSGNPYEQYF. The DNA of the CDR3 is TGTGCCACCAGTGTTAGCGGGAACCCCTACGAGCAGTACTTC.

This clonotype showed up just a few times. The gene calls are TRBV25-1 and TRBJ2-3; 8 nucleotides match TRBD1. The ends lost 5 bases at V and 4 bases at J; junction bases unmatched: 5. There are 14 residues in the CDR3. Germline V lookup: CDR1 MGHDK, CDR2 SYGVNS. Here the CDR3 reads CASSRAGGADTQYF. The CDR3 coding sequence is TGTGCCAGCAGTCGGGCAGGGGGCGCAGATACGCAGTATTTT. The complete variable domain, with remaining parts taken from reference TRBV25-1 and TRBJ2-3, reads EADIYQTPRYLVIGTGKKITLECSQTMGHDKMYWYQQDPGMELHLIHYSYGVNSTEKGDLSSESTVSRIRTEHFPLTLESARPSHTSQYLCASSRAGGADTQYFGPGTRLTVL.

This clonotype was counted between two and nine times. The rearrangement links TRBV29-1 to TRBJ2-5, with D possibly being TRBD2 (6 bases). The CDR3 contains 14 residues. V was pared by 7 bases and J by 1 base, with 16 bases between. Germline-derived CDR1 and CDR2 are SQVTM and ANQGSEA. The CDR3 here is CSARGGVVQETQYF. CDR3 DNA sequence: TGCAGCGCCCGCGGAGGGGTCGTCCAAGAGACCCAGTACTTC.

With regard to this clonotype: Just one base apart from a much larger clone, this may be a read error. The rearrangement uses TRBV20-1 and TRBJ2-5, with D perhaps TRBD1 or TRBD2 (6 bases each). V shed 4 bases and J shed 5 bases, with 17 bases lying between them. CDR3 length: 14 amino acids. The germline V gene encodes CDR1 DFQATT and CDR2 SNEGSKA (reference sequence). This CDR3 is CSATRGSGRETQYF. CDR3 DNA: TGCAGTGCTACAAGGGGGAGTGGGAGGGAGACCCAGTACTTC.

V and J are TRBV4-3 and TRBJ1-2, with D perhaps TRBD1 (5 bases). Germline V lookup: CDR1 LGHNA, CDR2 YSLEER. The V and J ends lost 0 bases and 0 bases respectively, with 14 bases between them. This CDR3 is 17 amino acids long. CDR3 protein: CASSQDLRDGSNYGYTF. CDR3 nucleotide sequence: TGCGCCAGCAGCCAAGATCTTAGGGACGGATCTAACTATGGCTACACCTTC.

The CDR3 nucleotides are TGTGCCAGCAGCGTAGGGGGGGTTGGTGCAGATACGCAGTATTTT. It translates to CASSVGGVGADTQYF. This chain joins TRBV9 and TRBJ2-3; D might be TRBD2 (6 bases). This CDR3 has 15 amino acids. Trimming cost V 0 bases and J 4 bases, with 12 bases left between them. Germline CDR1 SGDLS, CDR2 YYNGEE.

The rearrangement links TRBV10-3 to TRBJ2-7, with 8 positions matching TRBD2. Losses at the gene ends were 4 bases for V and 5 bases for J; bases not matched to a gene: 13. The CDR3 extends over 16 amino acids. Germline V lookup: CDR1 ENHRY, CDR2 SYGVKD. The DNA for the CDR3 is TGTGCCATCAGTGTGGGACCGGGACTAGGGTCCGACGAGCAGTACTTC. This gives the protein CAISVGPGLGSDEQYF.